This T cell receptor beta chain stems from a study of cytomegalovirus exposure and HLA in healthy donors. The CDR3 sequence is 14 residues long. Germline V gives CDR1 MNHNY, CDR2 SVGAGI (reference sequence). Trimming took off 6 bases at V and 1 base at J, with 10 bases between the two ends. Comment on this clone: The antigen is undetermined.

The study's findings and limits: In a later analysis, V- and J-gene trimming of beta chains associated with a DCLRE1C missense variant, replicated independently. A cluster of highly shared sequence variants was likely a sequencing artifact. Later work associated fewer than 20,000 TCR beta sequences with HLA alleles at 0.05 false discovery rate. Indistinguishable V segments such as TRBV6-2 and TRBV6-3 were excluded.

Vbeta (60) and Jbeta (13) primers were used in the PCR. Sequencing used immunoSEQ multiplex PCR; TCRdb keeps in-frame clones, though not all of them. The table records over 150,000 clones, about three quarters of them present only once. The chain links TRBV6-6 to TRBJ1-3, with D maybe TRBD1 (6 bases). The TCR sequence derives from an older woman in good health and CMV-seropositive. Sequenced input: PBMCs. The CDR3 loop is CASSRTASGNTIYF. The DNA of the CDR3 is TGTGCCAGCAGCCGGACAGCTTCTGGAAACACCATATATTTT.